What follows are 17 T cell receptor beta chains derived from one specimen sequenced in a study of T cells after yellow fever vaccination. TCRdb redid the calling of the 5' RACE reads with MiXCR, one entry per CDR3 protein. Here the sample spans fewer than 400,000 distinct CDR3 sequences, over 5% being singletons. The specimen comprised PBMCs, sampled 5 days after the yellow fever booster vaccination. All receptors come from a man aged 25-45 years who received the YFV17D yellow fever vaccine.

This clonotype was seen a few times. The chain couples TRBV5-5 to TRBJ2-3; D is uncertain. Trimming left V 1 base short and J 4 bases short, with 13 bases between. CDR1 SGHKS and CDR2 YYEKEE come from the germline V gene (reference sequence). This CDR3 is 15 amino acids long. The CDR3 loop reads CASSLRGASSDTQYF. CDR3 coding DNA: TGTGCCAGCAGCTTGAGAGGTGCGTCGTCAGATACGCAGTATTTT.

This clonotype showed up just a few times. The genes are TRBV29-1 and TRBJ2-3; D gene unclear. The germline V gene has CDR1 SQVTM and CDR2 ANQGSEA. The CDR3 runs 14 residues. Trimming shortened V by 0 bases and J by 2 bases, and 9 bases separated the two germline ends. The CDR3 bases are TGCAGCGTTGAAGATACCTTCCACACAGATACGCAGTATTTT. As protein: CSVEDTFHTDTQYF.

This clonotype appeared a few times. This rearrangement joins TRBV6-5 to TRBJ2-2; 7 nucleotides line up with TRBD2. This CDR3 spans 15 amino acids. Per the germline V gene, CDR1 is MNHEY and CDR2 is SVGAGI. Trimming removed 3 bases from V and 5 bases from J; junction bases left unmatched: 6. CDR3 sequence reads: CASSYGRVGTGELFF. The CDR3 DNA reads as TGTGCCAGCAGTTATGGGAGGGTGGGAACCGGGGAGCTGTTTTTT.

The rearrangement joins TRBV19 to TRBJ1-2, with D maybe TRBD1 (6 bases). Germline V CDR1 and CDR2: LNHDA, SQIVND (reference sequence). The CDR3 is 14 amino acids. Trimming left V 10 bases short and J 2 bases short, with 17 bases between. CDR3 coding DNA: TGTGCCACACGGAGGGGGGGATTGAACTATGGCTACACCTTC. It encodes CATRRGGLNYGYTF.

This clonotype has a count of ten or more. The CDR3 reads CASKTGGVYNEQFF. The CDR3, as DNA: TGTGCCAGCAAGACAGGGGGTGTCTACAATGAGCAGTTCTTC. This chain joins TRBV28 and TRBJ2-1; TRBD1 aligns across 9 bases. Germline CDR1 reads MDHEN; CDR2 reads SYDVKM. Losses at the gene ends were 7 bases for V and 3 bases for J; bases not matched to a gene: 4. This CDR3 has 14 residues.

This clonotype was seen more than once but under ten times. CDR3 region: CASSLTEPGLAGAYEQYF. CDR3 in DNA: TGTGCCAGCAGCTTAACCGAACCCGGACTAGCGGGGGCCTACGAGCAGTACTTC. The V and J genes are TRBV11-2 and TRBJ2-7; TRBD2 matches 13 bases. Trimming removed 2 bases from V and 2 bases from J; junction bases left unmatched: 9. Germline assignment: CDR1 SGHAT and CDR2 FQNNGV. The CDR3 sequence is 18 residues long.

At least ten counts were recorded for this clonotype. The rearrangement joins TRBV20-1 to TRBJ2-5; no clear D. Trimming cost V 3 bases and J 5 bases, with 7 bases left between them. The CDR3 spans 11 residues. Germline CDR1 reads DFQATT; CDR2 reads SNEGSKA (reference sequence). CDR3: CSARAVETQYF. The CDR3 nucleotides are TGCAGTGCTAGGGCGGTGGAGACCCAGTACTTC.

CDR3 sequence reads: CSADRETGELFF. CDR3 nucleotides: TGCAGTGCCGACAGGGAAACCGGGGAGCTGTTTTTT. The chain carries TRBV20-1 and TRBJ2-2; 7 bases match TRBD1. J gave up 5 bases and V 6 bases, and 3 bases lay outside the gene matches. CDR1 is DFQATT, CDR2 SNEGSKA, per germline (reference sequence). The CDR3 is made up of 12 amino acids.

This clonotype was seen many times. The rearrangement links TRBV10-3 to TRBJ2-1, with a weak D call TRBD2 (6 bases). Per germline, CDR1 ENHRY and CDR2 SYGVKD. The CDR3 totals 17 residues. V lost 0 bases, J lost 8 bases, and 20 bases lay in between. The CDR3 nucleotides are TGTGCCATCAGTGAGTCAAAAGGGGACTTACAGCCATATGAGCAGTTCTTC. Amino acids: CAISESKGDLQPYEQFF.

This clonotype was recorded a few times. The rearrangement joins TRBV20-1 to TRBJ2-1; maybe TRBD1 (6 bases). There are 16 residues in the CDR3. Germline CDR1 and CDR2: DFQATT and SNEGSKA (reference sequence). Trimming took off 2 bases at V and 7 bases at J, with 21 bases between the two ends. The CDR3 here is CSARPTRTAARNEQFF. CDR3 coding DNA: TGCAGTGCTAGACCAACTCGGACAGCCGCGAGGAATGAGCAGTTCTTC.

Concerning this clonotype: A much larger clone differs from this one at a single base, so this may be a read error. This chain links TRBV5-1 with TRBJ2-7; the D is unclear. This CDR3 has 14 amino acids. V lost 0 bases to trimming and J lost 5 bases, with 12 bases between them. Germline loops: CDR1 SGHRS, CDR2 YFSETQ. The CDR3 bases are TGCGCCAGCAGCTTGGGGGCCTTAACCCACGAGCAGTACTTC. Translation gives CASSLGALTHEQYF.

The sample holds a few counts of this clonotype. The V call is TRBV19, the J call TRBJ1-1; D perhaps matches TRBD1 (6 bases). With 7 bases removed from V and 5 bases from J, the gap between germline ends came to 14 bases. Germline CDR1 and CDR2: LNHDA and SQIVND (reference sequence). The CDR3 extends over 13 amino acids. The CDR3 protein is CASTPGAVTEAFF. The CDR3 nucleotides read TGTGCCAGTACCCCGGGGGCCGTAACTGAAGCTTTCTTT.

This clonotype was detected ten times or more. The chain uses TRBV5-1 and TRBJ2-3, with no clear D. Trimming removed 0 bases at V and 0 bases at J, with 5 bases between. Per germline, CDR1 SGHRS and CDR2 YFSETQ. The CDR3 has 14 amino acids. The CDR3: CASSLERSTDTQYF. CDR3 coding DNA: TGCGCCAGCAGCTTGGAGAGGAGCACAGATACGCAGTATTTT.

This clonotype occurred many times. This chain connects TRBV12-3 or TRBV12-4 to TRBJ2-5, with D possibly matching TRBD2 (5 bases). CDR3 length equals 15 residues. Trimming removed 6 bases from V and 5 bases from J, with 19 bases in between. CDR3 DNA: TGTGCCAGCAGCCTCGCCTTTAGCGTTTCCGAGACCCAGTACTTC. It yields the protein CASSLAFSVSETQYF.

The chain combines TRBV6-5 with TRBJ1-2, with D perhaps matching TRBD1 (5 bases). V was trimmed by 1 base and J by 4 bases, leaving 10 bases between them. Germline values: CDR1 MNHEY, CDR2 SVGAGI. The CDR3 length is 14 residues. The CDR3 sequence: CASSYLGRFYGYTF. The CDR3 region has the DNA TGTGCCAGCAGTTACTTGGGACGGTTCTATGGCTACACCTTC.

This clonotype was seen ten or more times. DNA for the CDR3: TGCGCCAGCAGCTTGGATGGGCTAGCGGGTGGAGAGCAGTTCTTC. Its protein is CASSLDGLAGGEQFF. V is TRBV5-1 and J is TRBJ2-1, with 8 bases fitting TRBD2. V shed 0 bases and J 10 bases; nucleotides not matched to a gene: 9. Germline V lookup: CDR1 SGHRS, CDR2 YFSETQ. This CDR3 has 15 residues.

The rearrangement joins TRBV27 to TRBJ1-3; D uncertain. Per germline, CDR1 MNHEY and CDR2 SMNVEV (reference sequence). The CDR3 is 14 residues long. V was pared by 5 bases and J by 0 bases, with 8 bases between. The CDR3 spells CASSLTVSGNTIYF. CDR3 nucleotides: TGTGCCAGCAGTCTAACAGTCTCTGGAAACACCATATATTTT.